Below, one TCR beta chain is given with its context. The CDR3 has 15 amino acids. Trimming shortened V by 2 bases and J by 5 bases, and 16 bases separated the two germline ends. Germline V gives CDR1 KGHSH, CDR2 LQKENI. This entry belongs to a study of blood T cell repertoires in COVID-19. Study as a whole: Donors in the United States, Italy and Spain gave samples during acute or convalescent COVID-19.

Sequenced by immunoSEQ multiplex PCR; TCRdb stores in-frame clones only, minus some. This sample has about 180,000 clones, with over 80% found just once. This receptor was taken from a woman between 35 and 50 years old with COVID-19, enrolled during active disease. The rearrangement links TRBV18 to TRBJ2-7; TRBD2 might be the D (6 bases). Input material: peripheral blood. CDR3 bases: TGTGCCAGCTCACCAAGTGCGGGACGCGGGGACGAGCAGTACTTC. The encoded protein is CASSPSAGRGDEQYF.